These 15 T cell receptor beta chains were all obtained from the same sample, sequenced in a study of CD8+CD57+ T cells in acquired aplastic anemia. Selection for sequencing was limited to patients who had shown CD8+CD57+ cell expansion by flow cytometry. Genomic DNA constituted the template upon which TCR beta VDJ and CDR3 profiling was performed. TCRdb passed the reads through MiXCR, listing each CDR3 protein once. This sample has roughly 150,000 distinct CDR3 sequences, with around 47% found just once. Input material: sorted CD4+, CD8+, or CD8+CD57+ T cells (not recorded which) from PBMCs. Receptors were obtained from a human donor with aplastic anemia.

V gene TRBV5-1 combines with J gene TRBJ2-7; 7 nucleotides agree with TRBD2. The CDR3 spans 14 residues. The germline V gene has CDR1 SGHRS and CDR2 YFSETQ. V shed 4 bases, J shed 2 bases, and the junction held 6 bases outside the gene matches. The CDR3 loop reads CASSGRDGTYEQYF. The CDR3 DNA follows: TGCGCCAGCAGCGGGAGGGATGGGACCTACGAGCAGTACTTC.

This clonotype appeared once. DNA for the CDR3: TGTGCCACCAGTCAAGGGTCCGGCTACACCTTC. Translation gives CATSQGSGYTF. The V and J genes are TRBV24-1 and TRBJ1-2; D is ambiguous. CDR1 and CDR2 from the germline V gene are KGHDR and SFDVKD. The CDR3 extends over 11 amino acids. V was cut by 6 bases and J by 8 bases, with 9 bases left in between.

Concerning this clonotype: The CDR3 does not close with the conserved phenylalanine or tryptophan, likely indicating a read error. This sequence joins TRBV20-1 and TRBJ2-7, with D possibly being TRBD1 or TRBD2 (5 bases each). CDR1 is DFQATT, CDR2 SNEGSKA, per germline (reference sequence). The ends were cut back, 6 bases at V and 0 bases at J, with 15 bases in the middle. The CDR3 is 14 residues long. The DNA for the CDR3 is TGCAGTGCAAAGGGACGGCTGAGCTCCTACGAGCAGTACTCC. Translating gives CSAKGRLSSYEQYS.

On this clonotype: Just one base apart from a much larger clone, this may be a read error. This chain uses TRBV20-1 with TRBJ2-1; possible D gene TRBD1, 6 bases. There are 16 residues in the CDR3. V was cut by 0 bases and J by 2 bases, with 14 bases left in between. The germline CDR1 and CDR2 sequences are DFQATT and SNEGSKA (reference sequence). The CDR3 here is CSARDNWGHPYNEQFF. The CDR3, as DNA: TGCAGTGCTAGAGATAATTGGGGACACCCCTACAATGAGCAGTTCTTC.

J is TRBJ2-7 and V is TRBV2; no reliable D call. The CDR3 loop spans 11 amino acids. CDR1 SNHLY and CDR2 FYNNEI come from the germline V gene. DNA of the CDR3: TGTGCCAGCAGTGACGGCCGGCTGCGAATAGTC. Its protein product is CASSDGRLRIV.

This clonotype was observed a handful of times. One junction end does not reproduce the germline sequence, and a read error may be involved. The genes are TRBV10-3 and TRBJ1-2, with D hard to call. The CDR3 spans 14 residues. Germline values: CDR1 ENHRY, CDR2 SYGVKD. This CDR3 is CATSDGSPSYGYTF. As DNA, the CDR3 is TGTGCCACCAGTGATGGCAGTCCCTCCTATGGCTACACCTTC.

The chain is built from TRBV29-1 and TRBJ2-7; D remains ambiguous. There are 12 residues in the CDR3. Germline CDR1 is SQVTM and CDR2 is ANQGSEA. Trimming took 8 bases from V and 4 from J, leaving 15 bases between them. The CDR3 here is CSTLGEVYEQYF. CDR3 in DNA: TGCAGCACCCTCGGAGAGGTTTACGAGCAGTACTTC.

The V gene is TRBV10-3, the J gene TRBJ1-3; 7 bases fit TRBD1. Per the germline V gene, CDR1 is ENHRY and CDR2 is SYGVKD. This CDR3 contains 15 residues. Trimming removed 5 bases from V and 4 bases from J; junction bases left unmatched: 8. In DNA form, the CDR3 reads TGTGCCATCAGTCAACAGGGGACAGTGGGAAACACCATATATTTT. Protein product: CAISQQGTVGNTIYF.

This clonotype appeared many times. The V call is TRBV25-1, the J call TRBJ2-7, with a weak D call TRBD1 (6 bases). CDR1 and CDR2 from the germline V gene are MGHDK and SYGVNS. This CDR3 contains 11 residues. Trimming removed 8 bases from V and 7 bases from J, with 12 bases in between. The CDR3 spells CASLQGWEQYF. In DNA, the CDR3 is TGTGCCAGCCTACAGGGTTGGGAGCAGTACTTC.

V and J are TRBV19 and TRBJ1-1; weak D call: TRBD1 (5 bases). V was trimmed by 5 bases and J by 0 bases, leaving 16 bases between them. Germline V gene data show CDR1 as LNHDA and CDR2 as SQIVND (reference sequence). The CDR3 totals 16 residues. The CDR3 loop is CASSERGWPMNTEAFF. In nucleotides, the CDR3 is TGTGCCAGTAGTGAGAGGGGTTGGCCTATGAACACTGAAGCTTTCTTT.

CDR3 protein: CASSLLGEELFF. For the CDR3, the DNA is TGTGCCAGTAGTTTATTGGGCGAGGAGCTGTTTTTT. The J gene is TRBJ2-2, the V gene TRBV19, with D hard to call. V lost 5 bases and J lost 10, with 11 bases in between. CDR3 length: 12 residues. In germline, CDR1 is LNHDA, CDR2 SQIVND (reference sequence).

Concerning this clonotype itself: Since a much larger clone is just one base distant, this may be a read error. The chain has TRBV6-1 and TRBJ2-3; possibly TRBD1 or TRBD2 for D (5 bases each). This CDR3 comprises 16 residues. V was pared by 5 bases and J by 0 bases, with 15 bases between. Germline V lookup: CDR1 MNHNS, CDR2 SASEGT. CDR3 coding DNA: TGTGCCAGCAGTCAGGGACGCCAACTTAGCACAGATACGCAGTATTTT. It yields the protein CASSQGRQLSTDTQYF.

This clonotype was recorded a few times. The chain carries TRBV2 and TRBJ1-5, with a tentative D call TRBD1 (6 bases). V was pared by 5 bases and J by 8 bases, with 16 bases between. In germline, CDR1 is SNHLY, CDR2 FYNNEI. CDR3 length equals 14 residues. In nucleotides, the CDR3 is TGTGCCAGCAGTAACGACAGGTGGATGAAGCCCCAGCATTTT. This codes for CASSNDRWMKPQHF.

In its sample, this clonotype was seen many times. J is TRBJ2-3 and V is TRBV11-3; no clear D. The CDR3 length is 16 residues. V lost 2 bases, J lost 5 bases, and 17 bases lay in between. Looked up from germline, CDR1 is SGHNT and CDR2 is YENEEA. As DNA, the CDR3 is TGTGCCAGCAGCTTATTCTCGACGGTCCGGAAAGATACGCAGTATTTT. The encoded protein is CASSLFSTVRKDTQYF.

Ten or more counts support this clonotype. V gene TRBV12-3 or TRBV12-4 combines with J gene TRBJ2-2; D is uncertain. With 5 bases removed from V and 6 bases from J, the gap between germline ends came to 10 bases. The CDR3 length is 13 residues. The CDR3 sequence: CASSPQISGELFF. Written as DNA, the CDR3 is TGTGCCAGCAGTCCCCAGATTTCCGGGGAGCTGTTTTTT.